These 9 T cell receptor beta chains share one sample of origin, sequenced in a study of beta chain features in type 1 diabetes. Every isolated RNA sample was fully reverse transcribed, so sequencing captured expressed TCRB transcripts. Sequencing was performed with immunoSEQ multiplex PCR; in TCRdb, only in-frame clones are kept and a portion is missing. The table records under 300,000 clones, under 8.5% of them present only once. Input material: central memory CD4+ T cells from blood. All receptors come from a woman under 30 in good health.

This clone turned up a few times. The rearrangement links TRBV2 to TRBJ1-2; 8 positions match TRBD1. The CDR3 extends over 13 amino acids. CDR1 and CDR2 (germline): SNHLY, FYNNEI. V trimming: 5 bases; J trimming: 7 bases; junction bases outside the gene matches: 6. This chain's CDR3 is CASSTQGAGGYTF. The CDR3 DNA is TGTGCCAGCAGTACCCAGGGGGCGGGTGGCTACACCTTC.

This clone was recorded a few times. The genes are TRBV28 and TRBJ2-3, with 8 bases aligning to TRBD1. CDR3 length equals 15 residues. V lost 3 bases, J lost 1 base, and 3 bases stayed unmatched. CDR1 is MDHEN, CDR2 SYDVKM, per germline. CDR3 sequence (DNA): TGTGCCAGCAGTTTTCCGGGACAGGGCACAGATACGCAGTATTTT. Its translation: CASSFPGQGTDTQYF.

This clone has ten or more counts. This chain connects TRBV29-1 to TRBJ2-1; 11 bases fit TRBD1. The CDR3 runs to 14 residues. The germline V gene has CDR1 SQVTM and CDR2 ANQGSEA. V was pared by 4 bases and J by 6 bases, with 5 bases of the junction left unmatched. CDR3 coding DNA: TGCAGCGTTGTCACCGGGACAGGGGGCAATGAGCAGTTCTTC. This sequence encodes CSVVTGTGGNEQFF.

This clone has just a few counts. This sequence joins TRBV6-1 and TRBJ2-7; D is tentatively TRBD1 or TRBD2 (6 bases each). The CDR3 has 15 residues. Trimming took 0 bases from V and 4 from J, leaving 13 bases between them. The germline gives CDR1 MNHNS, CDR2 SASEGT. The DNA for the CDR3 is TGTGCCAGCAGTGAAGCCCCGGGGGCTTTGTACGAGCAGTACTTC. Residues: CASSEAPGALYEQYF.

The table lists this clone with a few counts. The chain joins TRBV7-8 to TRBJ2-5; the match to TRBD2 covers 8 bases. With V trimmed by 4 bases and J by 0 bases, 7 bases remained unmatched. The length of the CDR3 is 16 residues. CDR1 is SGHVS and CDR2 is FQNEAQ in the germline V gene. The CDR3 sequence: CASSSGLASYQETQYF. CDR3 DNA sequence: TGTGCCAGCAGCTCCGGACTAGCTTCGTACCAAGAGACCCAGTACTTC.

This clone has just a few counts. J is TRBJ2-3 and V is TRBV21-1; the table's D call, TRBD1, has no DNA check behind it. TRBV21-1 is noted as a pseudogene. CDR3 length: 16 amino acids. The CDR3 protein is CASSKVEGQGTDTQYF. The CDR3 DNA is TGTGCCAGCAGCAAAGTGGAGGGACAGGGGACAGATACGCAGTATTTT.

The chain uses TRBV29-1 and TRBJ2-7; 7 nucleotides align to TRBD1. The CDR3 contains 13 residues. Germline trimming cut 6 bases from V and 5 bases from J; bases unmatched to any gene: 10. Germline V lookup: CDR1 SQVTM, CDR2 ANQGSEA. The CDR3: CSVALTGSHEQYF. The DNA of the CDR3 is TGCAGCGTCGCGCTGACAGGGTCCCACGAGCAGTACTTC.

This clone was found a few times. V and J are TRBV25-1 and TRBJ2-2, with a weak D call TRBD1 (6 bases). V was pared by 3 bases and J by 1 base, with 12 bases between. The CDR3 contains 16 residues. Germline CDR1 and CDR2: MGHDK and SYGVNS. Written as DNA, the CDR3 is TGTGCCAGCAGTGACCAACAGGGTTTGAACACCGGGGAGCTGTTTTTT. Protein product: CASSDQQGLNTGELFF.

The rearrangement uses TRBV9 and TRBJ2-6; the D call may be TRBD1 or TRBD2 (5 bases each). V lost 7 bases to trimming and J lost 2 bases, with 13 bases between them. CDR1 SGDLS and CDR2 YYNGEE come from the germline V gene. This CDR3 contains 15 residues. The CDR3 nucleotides are TGTGCCAGCGCGAAAGGGGACGCTGGGGCCAACGTCCTGACTTTC. This sequence encodes CASAKGDAGANVLTF. Complete variable domain (other parts from reference TRBV9 and TRBJ2-6): DSGVTQTPKHLITATGQRVTLRCSPRSGDLSVYWYQQSLDQGLQFLIQYYNGEERAKGNILERFSAQQFPDLHSELNLSSLELGDSALYFCASAKGDAGANVLTFGAGSRLTVL.